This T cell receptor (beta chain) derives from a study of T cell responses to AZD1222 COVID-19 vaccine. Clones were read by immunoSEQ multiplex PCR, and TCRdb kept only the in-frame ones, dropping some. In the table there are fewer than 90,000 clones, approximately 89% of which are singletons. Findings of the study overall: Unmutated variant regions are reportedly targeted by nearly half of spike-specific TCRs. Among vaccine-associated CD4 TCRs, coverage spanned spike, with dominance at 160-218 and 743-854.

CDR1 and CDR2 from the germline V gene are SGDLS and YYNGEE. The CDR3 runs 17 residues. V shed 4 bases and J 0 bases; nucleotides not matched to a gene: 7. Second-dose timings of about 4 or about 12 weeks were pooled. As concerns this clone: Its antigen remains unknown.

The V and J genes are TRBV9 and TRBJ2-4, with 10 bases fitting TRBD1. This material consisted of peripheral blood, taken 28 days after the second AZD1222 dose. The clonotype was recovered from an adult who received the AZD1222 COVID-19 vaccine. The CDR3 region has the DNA TGTGCCAGCAGCTCGACAGGGGGCAGTTCAGCCAAAAACATTCAGTACTTC. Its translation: CASSSTGGSSAKNIQYF.